A selection of T cell receptor beta chains follows, all from one sample in a study of blood T cell repertoires in COVID-19. Repertoires were generated with immunoSEQ multiplex PCR, while TCRdb's copy carries only in-frame clones and drops some. The sample has around 150,000 clones; roughly 77% are singletons. The sample was peripheral blood. Source of these receptors: a human donor in a cohort sampled during active COVID-19. Both conserved end residues are part of each CDR3. The order of the fields is V gene, J gene, CDR3 protein.

>TRBV19|TRBJ2-7
CASSSGGGSYEQYF
>TRBV7-9|TRBJ2-5
CASRAQGAYETQYF
>TRBV5-1|TRBJ2-7
CASSSTGVYEQYF
>TRBV6-4|TRBJ2-7
CASSTQGVYEQYF
>TRBV27|TRBJ2-3
CASSSYPGQGATDTQYF
>TRBV7-8|TRBJ1-1
CASSLAGGRGSTEAFF
>TRBV5-1|TRBJ2-7
CASSLTRLAGGAYEQYF
>TRBV7-2|TRBJ2-7
CASSFNRNYEQYF
>TRBV5-6|TRBJ2-1
CASSLLMLDSYNEQFF
>TRBV7-9|TRBJ1-6
CASSSHDRQGAGSPLHF
>TRBV7-2|TRBJ2-5
CASSPSSEGWETQYF
>TRBV5-4|TRBJ1-5
CASSLGPGQGDQPQHF
>TRBV10-2|TRBJ2-7
CASSEGDRALF
>TRBV5-1|TRBJ2-1
CASSLVAGEQFF
>TRBV6-6|TRBJ2-1
CASSYGQGLFF
>TRBV19|TRBJ1-5
CASSPHQGANQPQHF
>TRBV29-1|TRBJ1-6
CSVRTGGKGSPLHF
>TRBV6-5|TRBJ2-1
CASKAGEGNEQFF
>TRBV27|TRBJ2-5
CASRFRGSETQYF
>TRBV7-2|TRBJ1-2
CATDRGLLGGYTF
>TRBV11-2|TRBJ1-2
CASSSRDRDHGYTF
>TRBV19|TRBJ2-6
CASSDRDRSGANVLTF
>TRBV28|TRBJ1-1
CASHRGVNTEAFF
>TRBV5-1|TRBJ2-1
CASSLERADTYNEQFF
>TRBV18|TRBJ2-1
CASSLGQNNEQFF
>TRBV19|TRBJ1-2
CASSVGQGARGYTF
>TRBV5-1|TRBJ1-1
CASTRQGGNTEAFF
>TRBV30|TRBJ1-4
CAWSTTTGTTNEKLFF
>TRBV5-1|TRBJ2-1
CASSLNLGSSYNEQFF
>TRBV11-2|TRBJ2-7
CASKTVRASSYEQYF
>TRBV12-3/TRBV12-4|TRBJ1-4
CASYWGGNEKLFF
>TRBV2|TRBJ1-4
CASSPGGEKLFF
>TRBV29-1|TRBJ2-7
CSVGSVTFNRNEQYF
>TRBV6-5|TRBJ1-4
CASASGWTNEKLFF
>TRBV6-5|TRBJ1-2
CASSSIPNYGYTF
>TRBV3-1/TRBV3-2|TRBJ1-5
CASSQGSQGVNQPQHF
>TRBV3-1/TRBV3-2|TRBJ1-4
CASSQEFSENEKLFF
>TRBV7-2|TRBJ2-1
CASSPGGTASYNEQFF
>TRBV25-1|TRBJ1-2
CASSEAALGLHGYTF
>TRBV7-2|TRBJ2-7
CASSLGGGSSSYEQYF
>TRBV6-6|TRBJ2-7
CASSGVGEQYF
>TRBV3-1/TRBV3-2|TRBJ1-6
CASSQSANSPLHF
>TRBV7-2|TRBJ2-1
CASSLDPGVGSYNEQFF
>TRBV28|TRBJ2-7
CASSRSLGGLGF
>TRBV6-2/TRBV6-3|TRBJ2-1
CASSYIRDSGEQFF
>TRBV2|TRBJ1-1
CASMEGTEAFF
>TRBV10-3|TRBJ2-7
CAISLTSGSYEQYF
>TRBV9|TRBJ2-2
CASSVGESGGPGELFF